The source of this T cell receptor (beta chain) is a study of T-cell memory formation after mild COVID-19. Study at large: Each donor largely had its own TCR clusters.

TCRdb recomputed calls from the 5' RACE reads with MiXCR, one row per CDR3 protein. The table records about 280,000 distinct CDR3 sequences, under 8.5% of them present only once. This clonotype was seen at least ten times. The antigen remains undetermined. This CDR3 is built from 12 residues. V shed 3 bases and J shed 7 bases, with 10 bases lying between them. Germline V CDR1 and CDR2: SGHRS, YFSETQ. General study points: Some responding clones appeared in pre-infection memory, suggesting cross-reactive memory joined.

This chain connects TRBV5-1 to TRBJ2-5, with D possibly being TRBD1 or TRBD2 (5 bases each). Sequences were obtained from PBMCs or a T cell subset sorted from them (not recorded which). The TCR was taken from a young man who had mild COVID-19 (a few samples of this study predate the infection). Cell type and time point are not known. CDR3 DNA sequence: TGCGCCAGCAGCTGGGACGGAGGGACCCAGTACTTC. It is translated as CASSWDGGTQYF.